Listed below are T cell receptor beta chains from one sample, sequenced in a study of blood T cells in healthy people across ages. TCRdb recomputed calls from the 5' RACE reads with MiXCR, one row per CDR3 protein. The data show about 1.6 million distinct CDR3 sequences, roughly a third seen once. Specimen: blood. These receptors came from a woman aged 25 to 39 in good health. Each CDR3 is given with its conserved first and last residue. A D gene is named only where the DNA matches it firmly. Clone sizes are given selectively: once, few, many, or a class where the clone is expanded.

V: TRBV4-1
D: -
size: -
J: TRBJ1-2
CDR3: CVSSQAPNLGYGYTF
DNA: TGCGTCAGCAGCCAAGCCCCTAACCTAGGCTATGGCTACACCTTC

V: TRBV6-5
D: -
size: few
J: TRBJ1-5
CDR3: CASSYSGDSNQPQHF
DNA: TGTGCCAGCAGTTACTCTGGGGATAGCAATCAGCCCCAGCATTTT

V: TRBV12-3/TRBV12-4
D: -
size: -
J: TRBJ2-4
CDR3: CASSSRTKNIQYF
DNA: TGTGCCAGCAGTTCCAGGACCAAAAACATTCAGTACTTC

V: TRBV2
D: -
size: few
J: TRBJ1-2
CDR3: CASSEFAAATLHLYGYTF
DNA: TGTGCCAGCAGTGAATTCGCGGCCGCTACCCTCCACCTCTATGGCTACACCTTC

V: TRBV28
D: TRBD2
size: few
J: TRBJ2-1
CDR3: CASSGGTSGRSRDEQFF
DNA: TGTGCCAGCAGTGGTGGGACTAGCGGGAGGAGCAGGGATGAGCAGTTCTTC

V: TRBV20-1
D: -
size: -
J: TRBJ2-7
CDR3: CSASNNPFPEQYF
DNA: TGCAGTGCTTCCAACAACCCCTTCCCCGAGCAGTACTTC

V: TRBV20-1
D: TRBD2
size: -
J: TRBJ2-5
CDR3: CSQTSGIQETQYF
DNA: TGCAGTCAGACTAGCGGGATCCAAGAGACCCAGTACTTC

V: TRBV11-3
D: -
size: many
J: TRBJ2-3
CDR3: CASSLGHNTDTQYF
DNA: TGTGCCAGCAGCTTAGGACACAACACAGATACGCAGTATTTT

V: TRBV28
D: TRBD1
size: few
J: TRBJ1-1
CDR3: CASSPYPGQLMNTEAFF
DNA: TGTGCCAGCAGCCCCTACCCGGGACAGCTAATGAACACTGAAGCTTTCTTT

V: TRBV20-1
D: TRBD2
size: few
J: TRBJ2-7
CDR3: CSARGRGTSLYEQYF
DNA: TGCAGTGCTAGGGGTCGCGGGACTAGCCTATACGAGCAGTACTTC

V: TRBV20-1
D: TRBD1
size: -
J: TRBJ2-7
CDR3: CSAADRALTYEQYF
DNA: TGCAGTGCGGCGGACAGGGCGCTTACCTACGAGCAGTACTTC

V: TRBV10-2
D: -
size: many
J: TRBJ2-7
CDR3: CASSSRRAHYEQYF
DNA: TGCGCCAGCAGTTCCCGGCGGGCACACTACGAGCAGTACTTC

V: TRBV3-1
D: TRBD1
size: -
J: TRBJ1-1
CDR3: CASSQAAGGSAFF
DNA: TGTGCCAGCAGCCAAGCAGCAGGGGGGTCAGCTTTCTTT

V: TRBV20-1
D: TRBD2
size: few
J: TRBJ2-5
CDR3: CSALAGGLKGETQYF
DNA: TGCAGTGCTTTAGCGGGGGGGCTGAAGGGAGAGACCCAGTACTTC

V: TRBV7-3
D: -
size: -
J: TRBJ2-6
CDR3: CASSLRPGLSGANVRTF
DNA: TGCGCCAGCAGCTTAAGACCAGGGCTCTCTGGGGCCAACGTCCGGACTTTC

V: TRBV5-4
D: -
size: few
J: TRBJ2-6
CDR3: CASKREFSGANVLTF
DNA: TGTGCCAGCAAACGGGAGTTCTCTGGGGCCAACGTCCTGACTTTC

V: TRBV19
D: -
size: -
J: TRBJ2-1
CDR3: CASSRAGTSYNEQFF
DNA: TGTGCCAGTAGTAGAGCGGGTACCTCCTACAATGAGCAGTTCTTC

V: TRBV9
D: -
size: -
J: TRBJ2-2
CDR3: CASSVSGGTSAGELFF
DNA: TGTGCCAGCAGCGTATCGGGGGGCACTTCAGCCGGGGAGCTGTTTTTT

V: TRBV20-1
D: TRBD2
size: few
J: TRBJ2-1
CDR3: CSARTSGWYGAYNEQFF
DNA: TGCAGTGCTAGGACTAGCGGGTGGTATGGGGCCTATAATGAGCAGTTCTTC

V: TRBV5-1
D: -
size: -
J: TRBJ2-7
CDR3: CASSFGTPAYEQYF
DNA: TGCGCCAGCAGCTTTGGGACCCCTGCCTACGAGCAGTACTTC

V: TRBV29-1
D: -
size: few
J: TRBJ2-1
CDR3: CSVEGRLAGDEQFF
DNA: TGCAGCGTTGAAGGCCGGCTAGCAGGCGATGAGCAGTTCTTC

V: TRBV9
D: TRBD1
size: few
J: TRBJ1-5
CDR3: CASSAGTGGGNQPQHF
DNA: TGTGCCAGCAGCGCCGGGACAGGGGGGGGCAATCAGCCCCAGCATTTT

V: TRBV12-3/TRBV12-4
D: -
size: few
J: TRBJ2-7
CDR3: CASSLGTFASYEQYF
DNA: TGTGCCAGCAGCCTAGGGACCTTCGCCTCCTACGAGCAGTACTTC

V: TRBV7-9
D: TRBD2
size: -
J: TRBJ2-3
CDR3: CASSSGTSTSDTQYF
DNA: TGTGCCAGCAGCTCCGGGACTAGCACCTCAGATACGCAGTATTTT

V: TRBV6-5
D: -
size: few
J: TRBJ1-2
CDR3: CASSYGGDDGYTF
DNA: TGTGCCAGCAGTTACGGAGGGGATGATGGCTACACCTTC

V: TRBV5-1
D: TRBD1
size: few
J: TRBJ2-7
CDR3: CASSWGDRGNEQYF
DNA: TGCGCCAGCAGCTGGGGGGACAGGGGGAACGAGCAGTACTTC

V: TRBV19
D: -
size: -
J: TRBJ2-1
CDR3: CASSADYNNEQFF
DNA: TGTGCCAGTAGTGCGGACTACAACAATGAGCAGTTCTTC

V: TRBV15
D: -
size: -
J: TRBJ2-3
CDR3: CATSRGRPDTQYF
DNA: TGTGCCACCAGCAGAGGCCGGCCAGATACGCAGTATTTT

V: TRBV29-1
D: -
size: few
J: TRBJ1-1
CDR3: CSVEDLTGEAFF
DNA: TGCAGCGTTGAAGACCTCACAGGTGAAGCTTTCTTT

V: TRBV5-1
D: TRBD1
size: many
J: TRBJ2-7
CDR3: CASSSPGTGGYEQYF
DNA: TGCGCCAGCAGCTCGCCCGGGACAGGAGGATACGAGCAGTACTTC

V: TRBV12-3/TRBV12-4
D: -
size: -
J: TRBJ1-2
CDR3: CASSFLLKNNYGYTF
DNA: TGTGCCAGCAGCTTCCTCCTCAAAAATAACTATGGCTACACCTTC

V: TRBV6-5
D: TRBD2
size: -
J: TRBJ2-5
CDR3: CASSPLGGIQETQYF
DNA: TGTGCCAGCAGTCCCCTGGGGGGGATTCAAGAGACCCAGTACTTC

V: TRBV2
D: -
size: few
J: TRBJ2-5
CDR3: CASSGGGVGWQETQYF
DNA: TGTGCCAGCAGTGGCGGCGGTGTGGGGTGGCAAGAGACCCAGTACTTC

V: TRBV10-3
D: TRBD2
size: -
J: TRBJ2-5
CDR3: CATNKSGGTETQYF
DNA: TGTGCCACTAACAAATCGGGGGGGACAGAGACCCAGTACTTC

V: TRBV27
D: -
size: -
J: TRBJ2-7
CDR3: CAGSPGIRSYEQYF
DNA: TGTGCCGGCAGCCCCGGGATCCGCTCCTACGAGCAGTACTTC

V: TRBV9
D: -
size: -
J: TRBJ2-5
CDR3: CASSPRAGAQQETQYF
DNA: TGTGCCAGCAGCCCCCGGGCGGGGGCCCAACAAGAGACCCAGTACTTC